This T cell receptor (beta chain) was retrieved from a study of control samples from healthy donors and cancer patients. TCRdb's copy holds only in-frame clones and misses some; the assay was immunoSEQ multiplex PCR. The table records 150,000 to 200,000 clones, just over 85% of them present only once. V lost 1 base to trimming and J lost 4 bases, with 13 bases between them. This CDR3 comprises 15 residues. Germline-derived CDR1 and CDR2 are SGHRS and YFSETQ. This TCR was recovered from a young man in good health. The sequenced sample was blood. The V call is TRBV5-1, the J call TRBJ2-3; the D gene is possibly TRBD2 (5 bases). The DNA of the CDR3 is TGCGCCAGCAGCTTGTCATCGGGGAGAGCAGATACGCAGTATTTT. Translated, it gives CASSLSSGRADTQYF.